The 17 T cell receptor beta chains below come from one sample, sequenced in a study of T cell changes during pregnancy in multiple sclerosis. Using immunoSEQ multiplex PCR, the repertoire was profiled, and TCRdb retains in-frame clones only, with some absent. Here the sample spans tens of thousands of clones, approximately 94% being singletons. This specimen consisted of peripheral blood, obtained in the third trimester of pregnancy. These receptors originate from a female donor with multiple sclerosis, enrolled in a pregnancy study.

The chain links TRBV7-2 to TRBJ1-5, with TRBD1 matching over 9 bases. V shed 3 bases, J shed 4 bases, and the junction held 1 base outside the gene matches. The CDR3 consists of 14 residues. Germline V gene lookup returns CDR1 SGHTA and CDR2 FQGNSA. The CDR3 DNA reads as TGTGCCAGCAGCTTGGACAGGGGAAATCAGCCCCAGCATTTT. Translation gives CASSLDRGNQPQHF.

This clone has only a few counts. The chain combines TRBV27 with TRBJ1-5; tentatively, D is TRBD1 (5 bases). From germline, CDR1 is MNHEY and CDR2 SMNVEV (reference sequence). Trimming shortened V by 6 bases and J by 3 bases, and 21 bases separated the two germline ends. This CDR3 has 17 residues. Here the CDR3 reads CASSPIAPGTDNQPQHF. For the CDR3, the DNA is TGTGCCAGCAGCCCTATCGCCCCAGGGACTGACAATCAGCCCCAGCATTTT.

This sequence joins TRBV5-6 and TRBJ1-3; possibly TRBD1 for D (5 bases). With 4 bases removed from V and 2 bases from J, the gap between germline ends came to 10 bases. CDR3 length equals 14 residues. The germline V gene encodes CDR1 SGHDT and CDR2 YYEEEE. CDR3 sequence: CASSPGTPGNTIYF. In DNA form, the CDR3 reads TGTGCCAGCAGCCCCGGGACTCCTGGAAACACCATATATTTT.

This clone was picked up a small number of times. V and J are TRBV6-5 and TRBJ1-6; the D gene is possibly TRBD1 (5 bases). Germline V lookup: CDR1 MNHEY, CDR2 SVGAGI. The CDR3 runs to 15 residues. V dropped 6 bases and J dropped 6 bases, with 15 bases sitting between them. Here the CDR3 DNA reads TGTGCCAGCAGCCCGACGGGGGGGACTAATTCACCCCTCCACTTT. It specifies CASSPTGGTNSPLHF.

The chain couples TRBV5-1 to TRBJ2-3, with 11 nucleotides matching TRBD2. V lost 1 base, J lost 4 bases, and 2 bases stayed unmatched. Germline CDR1 and CDR2: SGHRS and YFSETQ. The CDR3 spans 15 residues. The CDR3 DNA sequence: TGCGCCAGCAGCTTGTTGACTAGCGGGGCAGATACGCAGTATTTT. Translated: CASSLLTSGADTQYF.

The chain links TRBV6-5 to TRBJ1-2; D gene unclear. The CDR3 is 12 amino acids. Trimming removed 7 bases from V and 7 bases from J, with 13 bases in between. The germline V gene has CDR1 MNHEY and CDR2 SVGAGI. The CDR3 sequence is CASTGGVGGYTF. The CDR3 DNA sequence: TGTGCCAGCACAGGCGGGGTGGGTGGCTACACCTTC.

The chain couples TRBV5-1 to TRBJ2-7; D is ambiguous. The CDR3 sequence is 11 residues long. Trimming stripped 4 bases from V and 3 bases from J, with 5 bases between. From germline, CDR1 is SGHRS and CDR2 YFSETQ. The CDR3: CASSPGYEQYF. CDR3 sequence (DNA): TGCGCCAGCAGCCCAGGCTACGAGCAGTACTTC.

The gene calls are TRBV5-4 and TRBJ1-4; a weak D match, TRBD1 (5 bases). This CDR3 region has 14 residues. Between the trimmed V and J ends, which lost 2 bases and 2 bases, there was a span of 7 bases. Germline V lookup: CDR1 SGHNT, CDR2 YYREEE (reference sequence). In nucleotides, the CDR3 is TGTGCCAGCAGCTTAAGGGGCACTAATGAAAAACTGTTTTTT. This sequence encodes CASSLRGTNEKLFF.

The chain has TRBV6-5 and TRBJ2-7, with D possibly being TRBD2 (6 bases). From germline, CDR1 is MNHEY and CDR2 SVGAGI. The CDR3 is 12 amino acids. V lost 6 bases, J lost 7 bases, and 13 bases lay in between. The CDR3 nucleotides are TGTGCCAGCAGCGGAGCAGGGAGGGAGCAGTACTTC. Protein sequence: CASSGAGREQYF.

This clone has a single count. The chain carries TRBV11-2 and TRBJ2-7, with 12 positions matching TRBD1. CDR1 SGHAT and CDR2 FQNNGV come from the germline V gene. The CDR3 totals 15 residues. V shed 5 bases, J shed 3 bases, and the junction held 5 bases outside the gene matches. CDR3 in DNA: TGTGCCAGCAGCACCGGGACAGGGGGCTTCTACGAGCAGTACTTC. It yields the protein CASSTGTGGFYEQYF.

The chain combines TRBV9 with TRBJ2-3, with 10 bases that match TRBD2. CDR3 length: 20 amino acids. The germline V gene has CDR1 SGDLS and CDR2 YYNGEE. Trimming at V came to 4 bases and at J to 1 base, leaving 18 bases not matched to a gene. CDR3 protein: CASSPHFGSGGAGGTDTQYF. The CDR3 DNA sequence: TGTGCCAGCAGCCCCCACTTTGGGAGCGGGGGGGCCGGAGGCACAGATACGCAGTATTTT.

This chain uses TRBV5-1 with TRBJ1-1, with a possible D match to TRBD1 (5 bases). The length of the CDR3 is 14 residues. V lost 6 bases, J lost 3 bases, and 15 bases lay in between. Germline V gene data show CDR1 as SGHRS and CDR2 as YFSETQ. The DNA of the CDR3 is TGCGCCAGCAACAAAGAGGAGGGGTACACTGAAGCTTTCTTT. It encodes CASNKEEGYTEAFF.

This sequence joins TRBV27 and TRBJ2-1; unclear D gene. Germline V CDR1 and CDR2: MNHEY, SMNVEV (reference sequence). This CDR3 is built from 13 residues. V was pared by 10 bases and J by 7 bases, with 17 bases between. The CDR3 reads CATLLVLSNEQFF. CDR3 nucleotide sequence: TGTGCCACCCTCTTGGTGCTATCGAATGAGCAGTTCTTC.

V and J are TRBV9 and TRBJ2-7, with 7 bases that match TRBD2. The CDR3 totals 12 residues. Germline V gene sequence: CDR1 SGDLS, CDR2 YYNGEE. With V trimmed by 2 bases and J by 6 bases, 2 bases remained unmatched. The CDR3 reads CASSVTGGEQYF. In DNA form, the CDR3 reads TGTGCCAGCAGCGTGACGGGAGGCGAGCAGTACTTC.

The V gene is TRBV28, the J gene TRBJ1-1; a weak D match, TRBD1 (5 bases). Per germline, CDR1 MDHEN and CDR2 SYDVKM. Trimming took 2 bases from V and 0 from J, leaving 7 bases between them. The CDR3 is 14 amino acids. CDR3: CASSLGGMNTEAFF. The CDR3 nucleotides are TGTGCCAGCAGTTTAGGGGGGATGAACACTGAAGCTTTCTTT.

This clone has a single count. The chain joins TRBV6-6 to TRBJ1-5; D unresolved. Germline V gene lookup returns CDR1 MNHNY and CDR2 SVGAGI (reference sequence). This CDR3 is 15 amino acids long. The ends were cut back, 2 bases at V and 3 bases at J, with 11 bases in the middle. CDR3 residues: CASSYISGNNQPQHF. DNA of the CDR3: TGTGCCAGCAGTTACATATCGGGGAACAATCAGCCCCAGCATTTT.

This chain uses TRBV21-1 with TRBJ1-2; TRBD1 was called by the table and not checked on the DNA. TRBV21-1 is listed as a pseudogene. The CDR3 length is 15 residues. The CDR3 nucleotides are TGTGCCAGCAGCACAGGACAGGGAGGGGCCTATGGCTACACCTTC. It specifies CASSTGQGGAYGYTF.